The present T cell receptor (beta chain) was sequenced within a study of cytomegalovirus exposure and HLA in healthy donors. This clone was detected once. PCR amplification relied on 60 Vbeta primers (plus 13 Jbeta primers). Clones were read by immunoSEQ multiplex PCR, and TCRdb kept only the in-frame ones, dropping some. The sample lists around 84,000 clones, 65% to 85% occurring once. The junction had 4 bases not matched to a gene; V was cut back by 4 bases and J by 2 bases. CDR1 and CDR2 from the germline V gene are MNHEY and SVGAGI. The CDR3 contains 16 residues. The sequencing sample was made of PBMCs. This chain links TRBV6-5 with TRBJ2-7, with 14 bases matching TRBD2. This clonotype was obtained from a man aged 50-60 years in good health and CMV-seronegative. The CDR3 protein is CASSSLGLAGAYEQYF. Here the CDR3 DNA reads TGTGCCAGCAGTTCATTGGGACTAGCGGGGGCCTACGAGCAGTACTTC.